This entry describes one TCR beta chain. Its antigen is undetermined. This entry belongs to a study of vaccination effects on CD4 cells after COVID-19. Study as a whole: Samples gathered post-vaccine arrived a median of 72 days past the second dose.

Pools of viral peptides were used by the ViraFEST assay to expand antigen-specific CD4+ T cells ahead of sequencing. Cultured cells yielded isolated CD4+ T cells after around 10 days. All study participants received two doses of BNT162b2 or mRNA-1273 vaccine. Testing of the vaccine recipients showed negative nucleocapsid antibodies and no prior SARS-CoV-2 infection. Whole-study results and caveats: The study found marked clonal contraction of infection- and vaccine-induced clones late after vaccination.

Profiling relied on immunoSEQ multiplex PCR, and the TCRdb table lists in-frame clones only, not all of them. The data hold 20,000 to 30,000 clones, with almost 80% observed a single time. CDR3 length: 18 amino acids. V lost 3 bases and J 4 bases, leaving 21 bases between the germline ends. Germline V gives CDR1 LNHDA, CDR2 SQIVND (reference sequence). The chain recombines TRBV19 with TRBJ1-4, with D maybe TRBD1 (5 bases). The material was CD4+ T cells from PBMCs cultured with SARS-CoV-2 spike peptides, obtained after COVID-19 vaccination. The sequence was collected from a human donor who received a COVID-19 vaccine. Some clones in this sample may be carry-over from other donors' samples. The CDR3 loop reads CASSIARPGPTVNEKLFF. In DNA form, the CDR3 reads TGTGCCAGTAGTATCGCCCGGCCAGGGCCGACTGTTAATGAAAAACTGTTTTTT.